This TCR beta chain was captured in a study of human T cells and chemical hapten exposure. On the study more broadly: Researchers reported sensitizing a roughly 2 cm by roughly 2 cm upper inner arm skin site with 2% DPC. Patches that contained 0.01% DPC were applied to the upper back and read at 6 days.

Time point noted: patch test 1, 2 weeks after DPC sensitization. Treatment given: therapeutic diphenylcyclopropenone sensitization with weekly scalp DPC. Someone pulled total RNA out of unfractionated whole blood. Ten or more counts support this clonotype. V gave up 3 bases and J gave up 3 bases, with 8 bases separating them. This CDR3 is built from 13 residues. In the original workflow: A per-sample median of roughly 96,000 TCRs was observed, with counts ranging from about 20,000 to 750,000. TCRdb redid the calling of the RACE reads with MiXCR, one entry per CDR3 protein. The V and J calls were not made by the authors but by TCRdb's processing. The sample includes over 35,000 distinct CDR3 sequences, just under 4% of them seen just once.

The V and J genes are TRBV12-3 or TRBV12-4 and TRBJ2-5; D gene ambiguous. This receptor was taken from a man aged 50 or older with alopecia areata. Some clones in this sample may be carry-over from other donors' samples. The source material was whole blood, sampled in connection with sensitization to the hapten diphenylcyclopropenone (DPC). CDR3 nucleotide sequence: TGTGCCAGCAGTTTTTCCCTGGAAGAGACCCAGTACTTC. Its protein product is CASSFSLEETQYF.